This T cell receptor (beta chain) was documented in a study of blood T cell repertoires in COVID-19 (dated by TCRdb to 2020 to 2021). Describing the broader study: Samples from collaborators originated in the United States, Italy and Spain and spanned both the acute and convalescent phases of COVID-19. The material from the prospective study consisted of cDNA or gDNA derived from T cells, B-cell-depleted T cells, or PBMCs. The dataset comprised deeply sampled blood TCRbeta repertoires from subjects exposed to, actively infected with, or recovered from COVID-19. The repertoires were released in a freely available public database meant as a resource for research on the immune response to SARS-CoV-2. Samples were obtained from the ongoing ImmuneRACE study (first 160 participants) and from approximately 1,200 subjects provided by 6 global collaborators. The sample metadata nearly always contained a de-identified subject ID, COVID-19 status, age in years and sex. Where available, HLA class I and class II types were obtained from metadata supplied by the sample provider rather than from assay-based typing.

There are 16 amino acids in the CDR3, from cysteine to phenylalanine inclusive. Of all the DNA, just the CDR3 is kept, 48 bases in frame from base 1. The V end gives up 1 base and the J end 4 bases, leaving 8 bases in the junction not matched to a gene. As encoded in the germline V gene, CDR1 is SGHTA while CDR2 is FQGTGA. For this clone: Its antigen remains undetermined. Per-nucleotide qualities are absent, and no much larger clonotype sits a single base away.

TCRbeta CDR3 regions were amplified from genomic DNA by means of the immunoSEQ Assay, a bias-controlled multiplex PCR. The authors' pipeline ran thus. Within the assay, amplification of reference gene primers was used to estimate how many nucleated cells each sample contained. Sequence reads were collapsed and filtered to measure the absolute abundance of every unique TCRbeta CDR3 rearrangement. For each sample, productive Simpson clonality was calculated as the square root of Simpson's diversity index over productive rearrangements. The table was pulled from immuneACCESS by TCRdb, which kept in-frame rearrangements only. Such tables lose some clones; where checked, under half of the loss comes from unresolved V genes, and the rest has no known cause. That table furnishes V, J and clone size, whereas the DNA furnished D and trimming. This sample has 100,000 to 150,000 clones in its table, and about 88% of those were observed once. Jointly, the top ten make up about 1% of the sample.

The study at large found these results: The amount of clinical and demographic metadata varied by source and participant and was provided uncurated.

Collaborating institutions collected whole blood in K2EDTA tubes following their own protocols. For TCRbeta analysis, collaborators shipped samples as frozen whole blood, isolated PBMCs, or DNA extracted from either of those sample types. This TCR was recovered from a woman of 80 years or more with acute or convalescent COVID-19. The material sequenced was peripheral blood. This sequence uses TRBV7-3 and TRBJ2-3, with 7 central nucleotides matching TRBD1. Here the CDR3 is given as CASSLNPRGSADTQYF. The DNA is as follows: TGTGCCAGCAGCTTAAATCCCAGGGGGAGCGCAGATACGCAGTATTTT.